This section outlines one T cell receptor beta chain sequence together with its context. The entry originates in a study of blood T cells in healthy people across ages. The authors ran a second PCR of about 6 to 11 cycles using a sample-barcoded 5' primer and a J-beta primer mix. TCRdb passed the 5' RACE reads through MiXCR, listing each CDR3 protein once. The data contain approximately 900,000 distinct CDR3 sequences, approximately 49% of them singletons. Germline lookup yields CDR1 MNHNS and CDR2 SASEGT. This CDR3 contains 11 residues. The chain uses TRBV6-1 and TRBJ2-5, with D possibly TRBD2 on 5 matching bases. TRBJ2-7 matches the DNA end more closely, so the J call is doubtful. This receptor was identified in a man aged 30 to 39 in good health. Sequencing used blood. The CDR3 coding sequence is TGTGCCAGCTTCGAGCTAGCCGAGCAGTACTTC. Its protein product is CASFELAEQYF.